The clone carrying this T cell receptor (beta chain) was recorded at least ten times. Its antigen remains unidentified. This sample was included in a study of T cells in Graves' hyperthyroidism and ophthalmopathy. Study context: At the time of initial diagnosis and before any treatment, peripheral blood was collected. Study-wide results and caveats: Stable hyperthyroidism and ophthalmopathy were separated using 13 V-J signatures.

The investigators amplified TCR beta CDR3 regions from RNA transcripts. Using the HTBI primer set, a first-round RT-PCR was run on the TCR CDR3. TCRdb reprocessed the multiplex PCR reads with MiXCR, giving one entry per CDR3 protein. Of about 500,000 distinct CDR3 sequences listed, about 15% were seen once; the top ten hold less than 20%. The CDR3 runs 15 residues. Germline values: CDR1 LGHDT, CDR2 YNNKEL (reference sequence). V gave up 1 base and J gave up 7 bases, with 17 bases separating them. Absence of ophthalmopathy progression within 18 months defined stable Graves' hyperthyroidism. Using around 10 ml of fresh peripheral blood, PBMCs were prepared.

The rearrangement uses TRBV3-1 and TRBJ2-7; D may match TRBD1 or TRBD2 (5 bases each). This TCR was sampled from a woman between 18 and 30 years old with Graves' hyperthyroidism. The sequenced material came from blood. This chain's CDR3 is CASSQGDTLGEEQYF. In DNA, the CDR3 is TGTGCCAGCAGCCAAGGCGACACCCTGGGGGAAGAGCAGTACTTC.